The 30 T cell receptor beta chains presented below share a single source sample, sequenced in a study of cytomegalovirus exposure and HLA in healthy donors. It was with 60 Vbeta and 13 Jbeta primers that the PCR ran. Profiled with immunoSEQ multiplex PCR; TCRdb holds only in-frame clones, not every one. The sample includes about 150,000 clones, approximately 69% of them seen just once. Material: PBMCs. These receptors all come from a man aged 30 to 45 in good health and CMV-seronegative.

V is TRBV5-4 and J is TRBJ2-1; 10 bases are shared with TRBD2. After removal of 0 bases from V and 9 bases from J, the junction contained 9 bases not matched to a gene. The CDR3 sequence is 16 residues long. Germline V gives CDR1 SGHNT, CDR2 YYREEE (reference sequence). CDR3 nucleotides: TGTGCCAGCAGCTTGGCCGGCAGCGGGGGGGCGGGTGAGCAGTTCTTC. This codes for CASSLAGSGGAGEQFF. The variable domain in full, with the rest retrieved from reference TRBV5-4 and TRBJ2-1, is ETGVTQSPTHLIKTRGQQVTLRCSSQSGHNTVSWYQQALGQGPQFIFQYYREEENGRGNFPPRFSGLQFPNYSSELNVNALELDDSALYLCASSLAGSGGAGEQFFGPGTRLTVL.

The V and J genes are TRBV2 and TRBJ2-7; TRBD1 agrees at 9 bases. J gave up 1 base and V 6 bases, and 7 bases lay outside the gene matches. The CDR3 contains 15 residues. CDR1 and CDR2 from the germline V gene are SNHLY and FYNNEI. The CDR3 loop is CASSADRGASYEQYF. CDR3 DNA: TGTGCCAGCAGCGCTGACAGGGGGGCGTCCTACGAGCAGTACTTC. The full variable domain, in which reference TRBV2 and TRBJ2-7 provide the parts outside the CDR3, is EPEVTQTPSHQVTQMGQEVILRCVPISNHLYFYWYRQILGQKVEFLVSFYNNEISEKSEIFDDQFSVERPDGSNFTLKIRSTKLEDSAMYFCASSADRGASYEQYFGPGTRLTVT.

The chain recombines TRBV6-5 with TRBJ2-1; D is possibly TRBD2 (6 bases). V was cut by 2 bases and J by 2 bases, with 10 bases left in between. Germline lookup yields CDR1 MNHEY and CDR2 SVGAGI. The CDR3 has 15 amino acids. CDR3 region: CASSYDGGAYNEQFF. The CDR3 bases are TGTGCCAGCAGTTACGATGGAGGGGCCTACAATGAGCAGTTCTTC.

The J gene is TRBJ2-7, the V gene TRBV19; perhaps TRBD2 as D (6 bases). The V gene lost 5 bases and the J gene lost 4 bases, with 15 bases spanning the gap. Germline loops: CDR1 LNHDA, CDR2 SQIVND (reference sequence). The CDR3 covers 14 residues. CDR3 sequence reads: CASSSGLGEYEQYF. Here the CDR3 DNA reads TGTGCCAGTAGTTCGGGACTGGGCGAGTACGAGCAGTACTTC. Full variable domain (outside the CDR3, taken from reference TRBV19 and TRBJ2-7): DGGITQSPKYLFRKEGQNVTLSCEQNLNHDAMYWYRQDPGQGLRLIYYSQIVNDFQKGDIAEGYSVSREKKESFPLTVTSAQKNPTAFYLCASSSGLGEYEQYFGPGTRLTVT.

The rearrangement uses TRBV29-1 and TRBJ1-1, with TRBD1 matching over 7 bases. The CDR3 consists of 13 residues. Trimming took 7 bases from V and 1 from J; bases not matched to a gene: 6. The germline gives CDR1 SQVTM, CDR2 ANQGSEA. This CDR3 reads CSALTGSNTEAFF. The CDR3 coding sequence is TGCAGCGCTCTGACAGGGTCGAACACTGAAGCTTTCTTT. The variable domain in full, with the rest retrieved from reference TRBV29-1 and TRBJ1-1, is SAVISQKPSRDICQRGTSLTIQCQVDSQVTMMFWYRQQPGQSLTLIATANQGSEATYESGFVIDKFPISRPNLTFSTLTVSNMSPEDSSIYLCSALTGSNTEAFFGQGTRLTVV.

V usage is TRBV5-5 and J usage is TRBJ2-1; 10 nucleotides line up with TRBD1. Germline V CDR1 and CDR2: SGHKS, YYEKEE (reference sequence). The CDR3 contains 14 residues. The V gene end was trimmed by 5 bases and the J gene end by 12 bases; junction bases not matched to a gene: 11. The CDR3 spells CASRSGTGEFGQFF. In DNA form, the CDR3 reads TGTGCCAGCAGATCCGGGACAGGGGAGTTTGGGCAGTTCTTC.

J is TRBJ1-2 and V is TRBV7-2; D is undetermined. Per germline, CDR1 SGHTA and CDR2 FQGNSA. V was clipped by 3 bases and J by 5 bases, with 7 bases between them. The CDR3 spans 12 residues. CDR3 sequence (DNA): TGTGCCAGCAGCTTTACAGAGTATGGCTACACCTTC. Its protein is CASSFTEYGYTF.

This clone was counted once. The rearrangement joins TRBV28 to TRBJ1-1, with D maybe TRBD1 (5 bases). Germline assignment: CDR1 MDHEN and CDR2 SYDVKM. V was shortened by 5 bases and J by 1 base, with 14 bases between the two germline ends. This CDR3 is 15 amino acids long. The CDR3 loop reads CASSRQGVGNTEAFF. CDR3 nucleotide sequence: TGTGCCAGCAGTCGTCAGGGTGTGGGGAACACTGAAGCTTTCTTT. The whole variable domain, remainder taken from reference TRBV28 and TRBJ1-1, is DVKVTQSSRYLVKRTGEKVFLECVQDMDHENMFWYRQDPGLGLRLIYFSYDVKMKEKGDIPEGYSVSREKKERFSLILESASTNQTSMYLCASSRQGVGNTEAFFGQGTRLTVV.

The V and J genes are TRBV7-9 and TRBJ2-1, with 8 bases identical to TRBD2. Trimming took 1 base from V and 11 from J; bases not matched to a gene: 10. This CDR3 comprises 15 residues. Per germline, CDR1 SEHNR and CDR2 FQNEAQ (reference sequence). CDR3 bases: TGTGCCAGCAGCTTAGGTCGGTACAGCGGGGGCCAGCAGTTCTTC. Amino acid sequence: CASSLGRYSGGQQFF.

This sequence joins TRBV19 and TRBJ1-1; a possible D gene is TRBD1 (5 bases). This CDR3 has 15 amino acids. CDR1 and CDR2 (germline): LNHDA, SQIVND (reference sequence). The V end was cut by 1 base, the J end by 5 bases, with 14 bases between. This CDR3 reads CASSIVGRGGTEAFF. CDR3 nucleotide sequence: TGTGCCAGTAGTATAGTTGGACGGGGGGGTACTGAAGCTTTCTTT.

J is TRBJ2-5 and V is TRBV27; 9 bases are shared with TRBD2. V lost 4 bases to trimming and J lost 5 bases; unmatched junction nucleotides: 5. The germline V gene has CDR1 MNHEY and CDR2 SMNVEV (reference sequence). CDR3 length equals 14 residues. The CDR3 DNA reads TGTGCCAGCAGTTCGGGACTAGCTGGCGAGACCCAGTACTTC. Protein product: CASSSGLAGETQYF.

This chain joins TRBV29-1 and TRBJ2-2; the match to TRBD1 covers 7 bases. The germline V gene has CDR1 SQVTM and CDR2 ANQGSEA. Unmatched junction bases numbered 5, after V lost 6 bases and J lost 1 base. The CDR3 consists of 14 residues. The CDR3 region is CSVQGGRNTGELFF. The CDR3 nucleotides are TGCAGCGTCCAAGGGGGCAGGAACACCGGGGAGCTGTTTTTT.

This chain connects TRBV7-2 to TRBJ1-4; 7 nucleotides match TRBD1. The CDR3 is 14 residues long. Losses at the gene ends were 0 bases for V and 8 bases for J; bases not matched to a gene: 3. The V gene's germline CDR1 is SGHTA and CDR2 FQGNSA. The CDR3 reads CASSLAPDREKLFF. CDR3 nucleotide sequence: TGTGCCAGCAGCTTAGCCCCGGACAGGGAAAAACTGTTTTTT.

The V gene is TRBV6-5, the J gene TRBJ2-1, with TRBD1 matching over 7 bases. The trim removed 5 bases at V and 10 bases at J, leaving 8 bases unmatched. Germline CDR1 reads MNHEY; CDR2 reads SVGAGI. There are 13 residues in the CDR3. CDR3 sequence reads: CASSGDRTTEQFF. The CDR3 coding sequence is TGTGCCAGCAGTGGGGACAGAACTACCGAGCAGTTCTTC.

The chain employs TRBV27 and TRBJ2-1, with TRBD2 matching over 14 bases. The CDR3 consists of 16 residues. Per germline, CDR1 MNHEY and CDR2 SMNVEV (reference sequence). The V segment lost 4 bases and the J segment 5 bases; nucleotides outside the gene matches: 4. CDR3 sequence: CASSSRTSGGHNEQFF. CDR3 DNA sequence: TGTGCCAGCAGTTCAAGGACTAGCGGGGGGCACAATGAGCAGTTCTTC.

This clone was counted a single time. The chain couples TRBV5-1 to TRBJ2-2; D is unclear. CDR1 and CDR2 from the germline V gene are SGHRS and YFSETQ. The CDR3 runs 14 residues. Trimming pared 3 bases from V and 4 bases from J, leaving 10 bases between. CDR3 DNA sequence: TGCGCCAGCAGCTCCCTGGGCGTCACCGGGGAGCTGTTTTTT. Protein: CASSSLGVTGELFF.

V and J are TRBV7-9 and TRBJ2-3; TRBD1 matches 12 bases. V dropped 4 bases and J dropped 4; count of bases not matched to a gene: 9. CDR3 length: 17 residues. Germline CDR1 is SEHNR and CDR2 is FQNEAQ (reference sequence). CDR3 in DNA: TGTGCCAGCAGCTCCCTCCCGGGACAGGGGGCCTCAGATACGCAGTATTTT. It translates to CASSSLPGQGASDTQYF.

The rearrangement uses TRBV5-4 and TRBJ1-2; 7 nucleotides line up with TRBD1. CDR1 and CDR2 from the germline V gene are SGHNT and YYREEE (reference sequence). This CDR3 comprises 14 residues. The ends lost 4 bases at V and 2 bases at J; junction bases unmatched: 5. Written as DNA, the CDR3 is TGTGCCAGCAGCAGAACAGGGGACAACTATGGCTACACCTTC. This sequence encodes CASSRTGDNYGYTF.

The chain recombines TRBV27 with TRBJ2-7; 7 bases agree with TRBD1. Germline loops: CDR1 MNHEY, CDR2 SMNVEV (reference sequence). With V trimmed by 7 bases and J by 7 bases, 7 bases remained unmatched. The CDR3 runs to 12 residues. The CDR3 loop reads CASTHRGGEQYF. The CDR3 nucleotides read TGTGCCAGCACCCACAGGGGTGGAGAGCAGTACTTC.

The chain links TRBV18 to TRBJ1-6; 8 bases map to TRBD1. With V trimmed by 3 bases and J by 5 bases, 3 bases remained unmatched. There are 15 residues in the CDR3. The germline CDR1 and CDR2 sequences are KGHSH and LQKENI. CDR3 residues: CASSPTGVDNSPLHF. The DNA for the CDR3 is TGTGCCAGCTCACCGACAGGGGTTGATAATTCACCCCTCCACTTT.

The chain combines TRBV7-9 with TRBJ1-1; 7 nucleotides match TRBD1. This CDR3 is built from 12 residues. Germline V lookup: CDR1 SEHNR, CDR2 FQNEAQ (reference sequence). V shed 5 bases, J shed 7 bases, and the junction held 4 bases outside the gene matches. Here the CDR3 DNA reads TGTGCCAGCAGCCCCCGGGACAGTGAAGCTTTCTTT. Translation gives CASSPRDSEAFF.

The chain has TRBV28 and TRBJ2-1; D call uncertain. V was shortened by 3 bases and J by 10 bases, with 7 bases between the two germline ends. This CDR3 is built from 11 residues. In germline, CDR1 is MDHEN, CDR2 SYDVKM. CDR3 bases: TGTGCCAGCAGTTTCGGTCGGGAGCAGTTCTTC. Translation: CASSFGREQFF.

The V and J genes are TRBV5-4 and TRBJ2-1; the D is unclear. V dropped 2 bases and J dropped 6 bases, with 9 bases sitting between them. Germline assignment: CDR1 SGHNT and CDR2 YYREEE (reference sequence). The CDR3 runs to 13 residues. CDR3 DNA sequence: TGTGCCAGCAGCTTCAAGACAAGCAATGAGCAGTTCTTC. Its translation: CASSFKTSNEQFF.

V usage is TRBV30 and J usage is TRBJ1-1, with 7 bases matching TRBD1. CDR3 length equals 13 residues. After removal of 4 bases from V and 7 bases from J, the junction contained 9 bases not matched to a gene. Germline loops: CDR1 GTSNPN, CDR2 SVGIG (reference sequence). CDR3 bases: TGTGCCTGGATGCGGGGGGCAGGGGGTGAAGCTTTCTTT. It yields the protein CAWMRGAGGEAFF.

The J gene is TRBJ2-2, the V gene TRBV11-3, with 9 bases aligning to TRBD1. In germline, CDR1 is SGHNT, CDR2 YENEEA. The CDR3 has 16 residues. The ends lost 1 base at V and 4 bases at J; junction bases unmatched: 4. CDR3: CASSLGGQGLTGELFF. In DNA, the CDR3 is TGTGCCAGCAGCTTAGGGGGACAGGGCCTCACCGGGGAGCTGTTTTTT.

The V gene is TRBV5-6, the J gene TRBJ1-2; unclear D gene. Per the germline V gene, CDR1 is SGHDT and CDR2 is YYEEEE. Deletions cut 4 bases from V and 8 bases from J, with 21 bases between. The CDR3 length is 15 residues. CDR3 region: CASSLTRGILRGYTF. CDR3 nucleotide sequence: TGTGCCAGCAGCCTAACTCGCGGCATACTTCGAGGCTACACCTTC.

Details on this clone: The same CDR3 arises from other DNA sequences in this sample as well. The CDR3 bases are TGCGCCAGCAGCCAAGAGGGAGGCACTGAAGCTTTCTTT. Translated: CASSQEGGTEAFF. The gene calls are TRBV4-3 and TRBJ1-1; no firm D call. There are 13 residues in the CDR3. The germline V gene encodes CDR1 LGHNA and CDR2 YSLEER. Trimming shortened V by 0 bases and J by 4 bases, and 6 bases separated the two germline ends.

This clone was counted a single time. The chain links TRBV5-6 to TRBJ1-3, with D unresolved. V gave up 2 bases and J gave up 4 bases, with 10 bases separating them. Germline V gives CDR1 SGHDT, CDR2 YYEEEE. This CDR3 has 14 residues. Written as DNA, the CDR3 is TGTGCCAGCAGCTTCCCCGGAGGAGGAAACACCATATATTTT. As protein: CASSFPGGGNTIYF.

The rearrangement joins TRBV27 to TRBJ1-5, with TRBD1 as a possible D gene (5 bases). The CDR3 runs to 14 residues. The germline V gene has CDR1 MNHEY and CDR2 SMNVEV (reference sequence). V lost 2 bases to trimming and J lost 3 bases, with 8 bases between them. The CDR3 spells CASSLAGNNQPQHF. In DNA, the CDR3 is TGTGCCAGCAGTTTAGCAGGGAACAATCAGCCCCAGCATTTT.

This chain connects TRBV28 to TRBJ2-3; TRBD2 matches 12 bases. The CDR3 has 17 residues. Germline CDR1 reads MDHEN; CDR2 reads SYDVKM. V dropped 4 bases and J dropped 1; count of bases not matched to a gene: 6. DNA for the CDR3: TGTGCCAGCAGTTCAGAACTAGCGGGGGGCCGCACAGATACGCAGTATTTT. It encodes CASSSELAGGRTDTQYF.